A selection of T cell receptor beta chains follows, all from one sample in a study of ipilimumab plus nivolumab after autologous stem cell transplantation. Repertoires were generated with immunoSEQ multiplex PCR, while TCRdb's copy carries only in-frame clones and drops some. This sample has 10,000 to 15,000 clones; roughly 72% occur once, and the top ten carry around 15%. Source: PBMCs, taken in a trial of ipilimumab plus nivolumab as post-transplant consolidation. All receptors derive from a male donor with diffuse large B-cell lymphoma. The CDR3 runs from the conserved cysteine through the conserved F or W. The order of the fields is V gene, clone size, CDR3 protein. Clone size is stated in some rows and not others, as once, few, many or a class when expanded.

V gene: TRBV6-5
clone size: .
CDR3 protein: CASSSWTGRETQYF

V gene: TRBV5-8
clone size: .
CDR3 protein: CASSRGLAGDTDTQYF

V gene: TRBV29-1
clone size: .
CDR3 protein: CSFSTGWNQPQHF

V gene: TRBV2
clone size: .
CDR3 protein: CASSAGLSYEQYF

V gene: TRBV12-5
clone size: .
CDR3 protein: CASGLGPAYSSGANVLTF

V gene: TRBV6-6
clone size: .
CDR3 protein: CASMGLVGEQFF

V gene: TRBV4-3
clone size: once
CDR3 protein: CASSQDGARGTDTQYF

V gene: TRBV19
clone size: medium-sized
CDR3 protein: CASSTSTKSFFF

V gene: TRBV2
clone size: .
CDR3 protein: CASTLDRILDEQYF

V gene: TRBV7-6
clone size: .
CDR3 protein: CASSRQGIRAGAEAFF

V gene: TRBV27
clone size: .
CDR3 protein: CASRQGPGNLNGELFF

V gene: TRBV5-1
clone size: .
CDR3 protein: CASSLSTLRDEQYF

V gene: TRBV5-6
clone size: .
CDR3 protein: CASSPDTPSTDTQYF

V gene: TRBV12-5
clone size: .
CDR3 protein: CASGERTSGTDTQYF

V gene: TRBV5-1
clone size: .
CDR3 protein: CASSLEYGFGGYTF

V gene: TRBV11-2
clone size: .
CDR3 protein: CASREAGVNTGELFF

V gene: TRBV6-6
clone size: .
CDR3 protein: CASSYAGTSDHEQYF

V gene: TRBV10-1
clone size: .
CDR3 protein: CATTDSNTGELFF

V gene: TRBV4-2
clone size: .
CDR3 protein: CASSQEGAGADTQYF

V gene: TRBV30
clone size: .
CDR3 protein: CAWSLPPGRNEKLFF

V gene: TRBV30
clone size: .
CDR3 protein: CAWNRKGQGRTDTQYF

V gene: TRBV7-6
clone size: .
CDR3 protein: CASSLDPGGTIYF

V gene: TRBV18
clone size: .
CDR3 protein: CASSPPNIRTGDPPLHF

V gene: TRBV14
clone size: .
CDR3 protein: CASSQDFTLGPYGGYTF

V gene: TRBV4-1
clone size: .
CDR3 protein: CASSPEAGRGDGRNTIYF

V gene: TRBV5-1
clone size: few
CDR3 protein: CASSLERGGESYNEQFF

V gene: TRBV9
clone size: .
CDR3 protein: CASSGTPSGEQYF

V gene: TRBV27
clone size: few
CDR3 protein: CASSLNPGVPNIQYF

V gene: TRBV4-3
clone size: .
CDR3 protein: CASSRGTSGVNTGELFF

V gene: TRBV18
clone size: once
CDR3 protein: CASSRLEGLNTEAFF

V gene: TRBV7-7
clone size: .
CDR3 protein: CARAGQGNQPQHF

V gene: TRBV25-1
clone size: .
CDR3 protein: CASSGTPHEQYF